The present entry profiles one T cell receptor (beta chain) with its context. This clonotype has just one count. Its antigen is unknown. Per-base qualities were not stored, and no clone one base away is much larger. One read represents weak support. The CDR3 holds 15 amino acids from the cysteine to the phenylalanine. Only the CDR3 DNA is retained, 45 bases long and in frame from the first base. The V end gives up 5 bases and the J end 8 bases, leaving 12 bases in the junction not matched to a gene. In the germline V gene (reference sequence), CDR1 corresponds to LGHDT and CDR2 to YNNKEL. In light of the paper, this sample's time point label describes: sample taken at primary tumor resection. Samples were obtained from roughly 72 patients with early-stage, untreated non-small cell lung cancer from the lung TRACERx cohort. Whole RNA extracted from tumor and nontumor lung tissue, or from cryopreserved PBMC samples, was used for TCR sequencing without cell sorting. Only patients for whom sufficient RNA was available from at least two tumor regions were selected for TCR sequencing.

These data belong to a study of spatial heterogeneity in lung cancer (dated by TCRdb to about 2019). Describing the broader study: Beta-chain transcripts were consistently detected in greater numbers than alpha-chain transcripts, which likely reflected higher beta-chain transcript abundance. The study quantitatively compared TCR alpha and beta repertoires across multiple tumor regions, matched nontumor lung and blood in non-small cell lung cancer. Nonsynonymous mutation counts, determined by whole-exome sequencing of tumor tissue, were related to TCR repertoire features. In the raw uncorrected reads, each unique combination of TCR and UMI appeared more than ten times on average. Both alpha and beta chains were TCR-sequenced in samples taken at surgery, namely 220 tumor regions, roughly 64 matched nontumor lung samples and some 53 PBMC samples. Overall study outcomes, separate from this receptor: Ubiquitous expanded tumor TCRs were detected in blood more often at tumor resection than at routine follow-up. Additional single-cell paired TCR alpha and beta sequencing was considered necessary to confirm, at a functional level, the hypothesis that regional TCRs recognize regional mutations.

The library was obtained by 5' RACE. Reads for this sample came from a NextSeq 500. The TCR library protocol attached a unique molecular identifier to each TCR cDNA molecule to allow correction of PCR and sequencing errors. The study's processing was this. Decombinator tools were used for TCR identification, UMI-based error correction and CDR3 extraction. Expanded TCRs were defined as those above a frequency of 2 per 1,000, corresponding to the top 1% of the tumor frequency distribution. Rényi diversity was computed with the R vegan package after subsampling each repertoire 100 times to 5,000 TCRs. To build CDR3 similarity networks, amino acid triplet string-kernel similarity was used, and CDR3s were connected when their pairwise similarity was above 0.82. The public reads were reprocessed in TCRdb via fastp at Q25 and MiXCR, keeping in-frame beta chains. All rows with the same CDR3 protein become a single entry with the most common DNA and genes. For this entry, the V and J calls and clone size follow TCRdb and not the study's own pipeline. This sample comprises about 92,000 distinct CDR3 sequences, approximately 12% of them detected only once. The top ten clones comprise about 38% of the sample.

Specimen: PBMCs, collected at surgery. The clonotype comes from a male donor with early-stage non-small cell lung cancer. In this chain, TRBV3-1 is recombined with TRBJ1-2; 9 of the junction bases match TRBD1. The CDR3 reads as follows: CASSSSPGQGSGYTF. In nucleotide form, the sequence is TGTGCCAGCAGCTCCTCTCCGGGACAGGGATCCGGCTACACCTTC.